The present T cell receptor (beta chain) was sequenced within a study of OX40 agonist ivuxolimab in advanced cancers. The table came from immunoSEQ multiplex PCR; TCRdb's copy has only in-frame clones and leaves some out. In the table there are some 33,000 clones, around 85% of which are singletons. This CDR3 is 15 amino acids long. V gave up 3 bases and J gave up 0 bases, with 12 bases separating them. Looked up from germline, CDR1 is LNHDA and CDR2 is SQIVND (reference sequence). The study's findings and limits: Circulating CD4+ and CD8+ T cells showed clonal expansion by week 6 at 0.1 to 3.0 mg/kg.

With respect to this clone: What it binds is not known.

The genes are TRBV19 and TRBJ2-7; D is perhaps TRBD1 (6 bases). This TCR derives from an adult with an advanced solid tumor such as melanoma, head and neck, liver or kidney cancer. The sample was CD4+ or CD8+ T cells sorted from blood, taken in a trial of the OX40 agonist ivuxolimab. The CDR3, as DNA: TGTGCCAGTAGTATCTTCGGACAGAGCTCCTACGAGCAGTACTTC. Amino acids: CASSIFGQSSYEQYF.